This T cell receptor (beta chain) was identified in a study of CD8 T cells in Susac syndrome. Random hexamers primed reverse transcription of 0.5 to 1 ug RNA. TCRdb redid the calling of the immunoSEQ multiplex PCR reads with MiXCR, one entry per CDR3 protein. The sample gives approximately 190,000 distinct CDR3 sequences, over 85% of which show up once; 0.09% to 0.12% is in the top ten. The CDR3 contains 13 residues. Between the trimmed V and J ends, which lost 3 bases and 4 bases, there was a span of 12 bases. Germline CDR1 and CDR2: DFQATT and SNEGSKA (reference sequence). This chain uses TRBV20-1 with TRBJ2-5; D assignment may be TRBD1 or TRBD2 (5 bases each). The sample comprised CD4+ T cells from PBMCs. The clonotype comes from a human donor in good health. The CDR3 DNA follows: TGCAGTGCTAGTCCTGGGGGACGAGAGACCCAGTACTTC. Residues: CSASPGGRETQYF.